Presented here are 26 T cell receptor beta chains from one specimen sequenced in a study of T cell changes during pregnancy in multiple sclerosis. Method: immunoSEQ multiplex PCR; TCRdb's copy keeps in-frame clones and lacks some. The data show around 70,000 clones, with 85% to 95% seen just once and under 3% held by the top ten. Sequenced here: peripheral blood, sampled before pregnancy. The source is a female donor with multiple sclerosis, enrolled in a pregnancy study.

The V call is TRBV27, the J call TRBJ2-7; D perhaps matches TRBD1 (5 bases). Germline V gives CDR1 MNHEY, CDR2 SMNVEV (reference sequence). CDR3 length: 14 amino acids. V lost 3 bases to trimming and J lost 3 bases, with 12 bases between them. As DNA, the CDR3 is TGTGCCAGCAGTTTTGTAGGGGAAGACTACGAGCAGTACTTC. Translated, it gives CASSFVGEDYEQYF.

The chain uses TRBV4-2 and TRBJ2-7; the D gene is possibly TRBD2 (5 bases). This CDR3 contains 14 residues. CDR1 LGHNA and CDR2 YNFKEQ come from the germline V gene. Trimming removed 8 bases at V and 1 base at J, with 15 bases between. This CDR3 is CASAKGSGSYEQYF. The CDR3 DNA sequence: TGTGCCAGCGCCAAAGGAAGCGGTTCCTACGAGCAGTACTTC.

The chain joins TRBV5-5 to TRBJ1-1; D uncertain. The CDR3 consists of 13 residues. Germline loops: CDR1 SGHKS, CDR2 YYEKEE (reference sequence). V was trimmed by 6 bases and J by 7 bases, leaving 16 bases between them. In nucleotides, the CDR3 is TGTGCCAGCACTAAAGGCCCGGGAGTTGAAGCTTTCTTT. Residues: CASTKGPGVEAFF.

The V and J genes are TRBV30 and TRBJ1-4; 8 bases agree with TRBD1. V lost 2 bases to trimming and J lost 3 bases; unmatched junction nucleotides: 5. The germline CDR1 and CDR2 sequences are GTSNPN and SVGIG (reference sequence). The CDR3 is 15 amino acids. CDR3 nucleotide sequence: TGTGCCTGGAGTCTAACACAGGGGGCTAATGAAAAACTGTTTTTT. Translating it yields CAWSLTQGANEKLFF.

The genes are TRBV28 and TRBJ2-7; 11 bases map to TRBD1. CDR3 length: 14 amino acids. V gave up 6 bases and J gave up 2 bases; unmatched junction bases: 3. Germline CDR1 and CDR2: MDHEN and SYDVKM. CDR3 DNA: TGTGCCAGCAGGAGGGACAGGGGGGCCTACGAGCAGTACTTC. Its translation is CASRRDRGAYEQYF.

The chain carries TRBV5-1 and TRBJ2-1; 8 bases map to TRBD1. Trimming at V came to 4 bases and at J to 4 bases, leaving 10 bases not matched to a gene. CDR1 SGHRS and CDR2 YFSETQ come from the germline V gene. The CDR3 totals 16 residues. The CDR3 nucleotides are TGCGCCAGCAGCGAAGATCTGGGACAGGTATACAATGAGCAGTTCTTC. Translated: CASSEDLGQVYNEQFF.

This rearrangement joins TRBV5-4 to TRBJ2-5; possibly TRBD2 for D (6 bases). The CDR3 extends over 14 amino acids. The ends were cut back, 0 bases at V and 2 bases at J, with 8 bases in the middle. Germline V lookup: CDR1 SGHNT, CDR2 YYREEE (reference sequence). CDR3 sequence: CASSLVGRQETQYF. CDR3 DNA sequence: TGTGCCAGCAGCTTGGTGGGGAGGCAAGAGACCCAGTACTTC. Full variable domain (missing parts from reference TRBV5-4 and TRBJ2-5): ETGVTQSPTHLIKTRGQQVTLRCSSQSGHNTVSWYQQALGQGPQFIFQYYREEENGRGNFPPRFSGLQFPNYSSELNVNALELDDSALYLCASSLVGRQETQYFGPGTRLLVL.

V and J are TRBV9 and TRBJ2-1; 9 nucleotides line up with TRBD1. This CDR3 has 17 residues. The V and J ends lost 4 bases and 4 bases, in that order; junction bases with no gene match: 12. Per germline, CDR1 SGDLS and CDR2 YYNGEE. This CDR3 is CASSPPGTGPFYNEQFF. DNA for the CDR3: TGTGCCAGCAGCCCACCCGGGACAGGGCCTTTTTACAATGAGCAGTTCTTC.

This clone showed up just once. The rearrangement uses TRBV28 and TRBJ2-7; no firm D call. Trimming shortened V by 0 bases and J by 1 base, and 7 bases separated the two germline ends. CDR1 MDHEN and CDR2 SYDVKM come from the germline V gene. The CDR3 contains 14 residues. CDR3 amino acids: CASSLWQESYEQYF. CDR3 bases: TGTGCCAGCAGTTTATGGCAAGAGTCCTACGAGCAGTACTTC.

The CDR3 loop is CASSKKTTGNTGELFF. The CDR3 DNA reads as TGTGCCAGCAGCAAAAAGACGACAGGTAACACCGGGGAGCTGTTTTTT. The chain recombines TRBV21-1 with TRBJ2-2; no DNA check was done on the table's D call, TRBD1. TRBV21-1 is assigned pseudogene status. The CDR3 consists of 16 residues.

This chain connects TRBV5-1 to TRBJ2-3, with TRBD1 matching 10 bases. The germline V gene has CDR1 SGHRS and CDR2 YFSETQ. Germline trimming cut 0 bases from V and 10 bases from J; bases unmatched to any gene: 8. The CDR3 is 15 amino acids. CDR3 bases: TGCGCCAGCAGCTTGGTACGACAGGGGGCTCGGCCGCAGTATTTT. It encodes CASSLVRQGARPQYF.

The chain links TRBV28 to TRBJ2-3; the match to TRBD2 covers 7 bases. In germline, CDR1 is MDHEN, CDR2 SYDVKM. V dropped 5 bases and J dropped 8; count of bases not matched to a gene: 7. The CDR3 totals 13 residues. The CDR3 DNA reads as TGTGCCAGCAGTGGGAGGACTAGTGTTACGCAGTATTTT. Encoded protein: CASSGRTSVTQYF.

CDR3 loop: CASSLVLAGTHEQFF. The CDR3 DNA is TGTGCCAGCAGCTTAGTACTAGCGGGAACACATGAGCAGTTCTTC. The chain carries TRBV11-3 and TRBJ2-1; TRBD2 matches 10 bases. The V segment lost 1 base and the J segment 8 bases; nucleotides outside the gene matches: 5. The CDR3 is made up of 15 amino acids. In germline, CDR1 is SGHNT, CDR2 YENEEA.

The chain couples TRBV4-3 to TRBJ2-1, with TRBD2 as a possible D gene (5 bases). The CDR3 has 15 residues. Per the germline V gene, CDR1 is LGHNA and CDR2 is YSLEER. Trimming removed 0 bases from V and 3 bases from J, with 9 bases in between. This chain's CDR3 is CASSQDRGSYNEQFF. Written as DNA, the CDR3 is TGCGCCAGCAGCCAAGATAGAGGGAGCTACAATGAGCAGTTCTTC.

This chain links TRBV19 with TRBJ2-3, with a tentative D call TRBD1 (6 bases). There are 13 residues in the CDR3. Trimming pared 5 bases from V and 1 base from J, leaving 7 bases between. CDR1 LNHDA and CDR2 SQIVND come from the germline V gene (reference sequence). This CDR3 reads CASSDRRTDTQYF. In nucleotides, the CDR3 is TGTGCCAGTAGTGACAGGCGCACAGATACGCAGTATTTT.

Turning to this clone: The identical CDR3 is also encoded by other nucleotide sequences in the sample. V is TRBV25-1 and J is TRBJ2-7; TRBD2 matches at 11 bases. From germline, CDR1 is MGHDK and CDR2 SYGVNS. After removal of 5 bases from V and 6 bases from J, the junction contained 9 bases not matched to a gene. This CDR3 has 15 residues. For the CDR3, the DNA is TGTGCCAGCAGTCCGCTTATAGCGGGGGGGCGCGAGCAGTACTTC. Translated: CASSPLIAGGREQYF.

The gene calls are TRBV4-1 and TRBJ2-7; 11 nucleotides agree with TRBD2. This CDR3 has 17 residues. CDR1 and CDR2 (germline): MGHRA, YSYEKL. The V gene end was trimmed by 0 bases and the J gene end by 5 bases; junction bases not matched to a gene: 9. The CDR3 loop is CASSQDGIAGGIHEQYF. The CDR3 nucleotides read TGCGCCAGCAGCCAAGACGGCATAGCGGGAGGGATCCACGAGCAGTACTTC.

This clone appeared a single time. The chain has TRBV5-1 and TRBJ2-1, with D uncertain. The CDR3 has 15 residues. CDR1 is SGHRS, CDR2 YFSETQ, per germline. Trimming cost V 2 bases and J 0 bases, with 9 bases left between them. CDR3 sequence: CASSFPLSSYNEQFF. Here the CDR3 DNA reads TGCGCCAGCAGCTTTCCTCTGAGCTCCTACAATGAGCAGTTCTTC.

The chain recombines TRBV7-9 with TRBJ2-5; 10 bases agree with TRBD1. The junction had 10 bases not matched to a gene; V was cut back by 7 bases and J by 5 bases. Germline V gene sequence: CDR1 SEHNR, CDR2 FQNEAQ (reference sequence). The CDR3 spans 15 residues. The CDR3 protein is CASTPDRGLLETQYF. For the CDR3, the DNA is TGTGCCAGCACCCCAGACAGGGGGCTTTTGGAGACCCAGTACTTC.

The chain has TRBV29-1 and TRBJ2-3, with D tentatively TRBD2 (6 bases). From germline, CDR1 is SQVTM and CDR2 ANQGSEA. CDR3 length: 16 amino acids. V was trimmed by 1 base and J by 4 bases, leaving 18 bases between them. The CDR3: CSVEGVRRDWADTQYF. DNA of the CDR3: TGCAGCGTTGAAGGGGTCCGGCGGGATTGGGCAGATACGCAGTATTTT.

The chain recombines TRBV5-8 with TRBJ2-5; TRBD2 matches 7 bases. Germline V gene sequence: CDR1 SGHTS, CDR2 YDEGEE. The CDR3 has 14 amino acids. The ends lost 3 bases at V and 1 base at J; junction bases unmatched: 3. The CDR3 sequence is CASSWWGGQETQYF. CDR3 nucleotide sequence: TGTGCCAGCAGCTGGTGGGGGGGCCAAGAGACCCAGTACTTC. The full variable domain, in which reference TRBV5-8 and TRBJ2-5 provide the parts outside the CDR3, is EAGVTQSPTHLIKTRGQQATLRCSPISGHTSVYWYQQALGLGLQFLLWYDEGEERNRGNFPPRFSGRQFPNYSSELNVNALELEDSALYLCASSWWGGQETQYFGPGTRLLVL.

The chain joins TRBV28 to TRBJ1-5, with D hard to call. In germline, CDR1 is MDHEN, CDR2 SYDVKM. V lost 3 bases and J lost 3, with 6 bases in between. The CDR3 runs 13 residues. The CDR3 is CASSLGPNQPQHF. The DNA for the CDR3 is TGTGCCAGCAGTTTGGGCCCCAATCAGCCCCAGCATTTT.

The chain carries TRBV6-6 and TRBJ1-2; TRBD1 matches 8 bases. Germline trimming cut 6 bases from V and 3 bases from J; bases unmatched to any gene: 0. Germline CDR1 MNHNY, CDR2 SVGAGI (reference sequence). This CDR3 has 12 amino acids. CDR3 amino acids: CASRTGDYGYTF. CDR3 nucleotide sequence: TGTGCCAGCAGGACAGGGGACTATGGCTACACCTTC.

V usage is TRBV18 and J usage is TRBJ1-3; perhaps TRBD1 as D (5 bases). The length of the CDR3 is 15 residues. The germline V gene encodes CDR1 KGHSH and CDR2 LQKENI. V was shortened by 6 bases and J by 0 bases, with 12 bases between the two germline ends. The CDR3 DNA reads TGTGCCAGCTCCCCGACAGTTAACTCTGGAAACACCATATATTTT. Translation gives CASSPTVNSGNTIYF.

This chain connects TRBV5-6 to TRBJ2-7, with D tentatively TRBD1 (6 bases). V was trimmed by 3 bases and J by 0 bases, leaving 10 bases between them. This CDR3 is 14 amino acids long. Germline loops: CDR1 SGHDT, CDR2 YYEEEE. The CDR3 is CASSSGQDSYEQYF. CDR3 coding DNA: TGTGCCAGCAGCTCGGGACAAGACTCCTACGAGCAGTACTTC.

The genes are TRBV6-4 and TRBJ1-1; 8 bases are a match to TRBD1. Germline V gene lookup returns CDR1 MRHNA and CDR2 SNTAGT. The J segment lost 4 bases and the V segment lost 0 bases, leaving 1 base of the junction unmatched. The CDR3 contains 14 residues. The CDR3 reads CASSDSGQATEAFF. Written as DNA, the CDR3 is TGTGCCAGCAGTGACTCGGGACAGGCCACTGAAGCTTTCTTT.